Shown below are 31 T cell receptor beta chains from a single sample sequenced in a study of blood T cell repertoires in COVID-19. TCRdb's table, derived via immunoSEQ multiplex PCR, lists solely in-frame clones and lacks some. The repertoire consists of over 200,000 clones, with 85% occurring once and the leading ten covering 18%. The sample taken for sequencing was PBMCs or T cells enriched from blood (not recorded which). These receptors were obtained from a man aged 35 to 55 who had recovered from COVID-19.

On this clone itself: Other DNA sequences in this specimen translate into the identical CDR3. The V and J genes are TRBV30 and TRBJ2-7; 7 nucleotides match TRBD2. The CDR3 extends over 14 amino acids. J lost 1 base, V lost 3 bases, and 6 bases had no gene match. Germline V CDR1 and CDR2: GTSNPN, SVGIG (reference sequence). This CDR3 reads CAWSSGRASYEQYF. CDR3 nucleotides: TGTGCCTGGAGCTCGGGGAGGGCATCCTACGAGCAGTACTTC.

This chain connects TRBV7-9 to TRBJ2-1; 7 nucleotides match TRBD2. There are 15 residues in the CDR3. Germline lookup yields CDR1 SEHNR and CDR2 FQNEAQ (reference sequence). V gave up 2 bases and J gave up 12 bases; unmatched junction bases: 13. Here the CDR3 reads CASSLRGLHTMMQFF. The DNA for the CDR3 is TGTGCCAGCAGCTTACGGGGACTACATACAATGATGCAGTTCTTC.

This chain uses TRBV5-5 with TRBJ1-5; TRBD1 aligns across 7 bases. The CDR3 covers 14 residues. In germline, CDR1 is SGHKS, CDR2 YYEKEE (reference sequence). J lost 6 bases, V lost 4 bases, and 7 bases had no gene match. CDR3 sequence reads: CASSTRQGSQPQHF. CDR3 bases: TGTGCCAGCAGCACTAGACAGGGTAGTCAGCCCCAGCATTTT.

This clone was seen a handful of times. The chain has TRBV18 and TRBJ2-3, with TRBD1 as a possible D gene (5 bases). V lost 1 base to trimming and J lost 0 bases, with 29 bases between them. Germline CDR1 KGHSH, CDR2 LQKENI. The CDR3 extends over 22 amino acids. The CDR3 DNA reads as TGTGCCAGCTCACCACGGTTTACCGACAGAGCGAAACGGGTCTTGAGCACAGATACGCAGTATTTT. Its protein is CASSPRFTDRAKRVLSTDTQYF.

The J gene is TRBJ2-7, the V gene TRBV19; 8 bases are shared with TRBD2. The CDR3 runs to 15 residues. With V trimmed by 2 bases and J by 2 bases, 5 bases remained unmatched. CDR1 LNHDA and CDR2 SQIVND come from the germline V gene (reference sequence). The CDR3, as DNA: TGTGCCAGTAGTATATTAACTAGCGGAGCCTACGAGCAGTACTTC. It encodes CASSILTSGAYEQYF.

This chain connects TRBV3-1 (or the pseudogene TRBV3-2) to TRBJ1-1, with unresolved D. The germline gives CDR1 LGHDT, CDR2 YNNKEL (reference sequence). The CDR3 is 15 amino acids. Trimming removed 0 bases from V and 6 bases from J, with 14 bases in between. This CDR3 reads CASSQDHLLGAEAFF. In DNA form, the CDR3 reads TGTGCCAGCAGCCAAGACCATCTCCTGGGAGCTGAAGCTTTCTTT.

This clone was seen once. J is TRBJ2-7 and V is TRBV28, with 8 bases matching TRBD1. After removal of 5 bases from V and 5 bases from J, the junction contained 8 bases not matched to a gene. This CDR3 region has 14 residues. The V gene's germline CDR1 is MDHEN and CDR2 SYDVKM. This CDR3 reads CASSQRQGAHEQYF. DNA for the CDR3: TGTGCCAGCAGTCAACGCCAGGGGGCCCACGAGCAGTACTTC.

CDR3 in DNA: TGTGCCAGCAGCTCTACCCGGATTGGGGGACTCTCCTACAATGAGCAGTTCTTC. The encoded protein is CASSSTRIGGLSYNEQFF. This sequence joins TRBV7-9 and TRBJ2-1; D perhaps matches TRBD2 (6 bases). Trimming shortened V by 4 bases and J by 0 bases, and 19 bases separated the two germline ends. Germline assignment: CDR1 SEHNR and CDR2 FQNEAQ (reference sequence). This CDR3 contains 18 residues. Together with reference TRBV7-9 and TRBJ2-1, the CDR3 gives the full variable domain: DTGVSQNPRHKITKRGQNVTFRCDPISEHNRLYWYRQTLGQGPEFLTYFQNEAQLEKSRLLSDRFSAERPKGSFSTLEIQRTEQGDSAMYLCASSSTRIGGLSYNEQFFGPGTRLTVL.

The chain employs TRBV7-9 and TRBJ2-4, with 9 nucleotides matching TRBD1. Per the germline V gene, CDR1 is SEHNR and CDR2 is FQNEAQ (reference sequence). V was pared by 4 bases and J by 1 base, with 2 bases of the junction left unmatched. CDR3 length: 15 amino acids. The CDR3 nucleotides are TGTGCCAGCAGCTCAGGACAGGGGGCCAAAAACATTCAGTACTTC. Its translation: CASSSGQGAKNIQYF.

The gene calls are TRBV7-9 and TRBJ2-7; maybe TRBD1 (6 bases). The V gene's germline CDR1 is SEHNR and CDR2 FQNEAQ (reference sequence). There are 16 residues in the CDR3. V gave up 5 bases and J gave up 0 bases, with 17 bases separating them. The CDR3 region has the DNA TGTGCCAGCAGCCCCACCGGACAGAAACTCTCCTACGAGCAGTACTTC. Its protein is CASSPTGQKLSYEQYF. Together with reference TRBV7-9 and TRBJ2-7, the CDR3 gives the full variable domain: DTGVSQNPRHKITKRGQNVTFRCDPISEHNRLYWYRQTLGQGPEFLTYFQNEAQLEKSRLLSDRFSAERPKGSFSTLEIQRTEQGDSAMYLCASSPTGQKLSYEQYFGPGTRLTVT.

This rearrangement joins TRBV3-1 (or the pseudogene TRBV3-2) to TRBJ2-7; 9 nucleotides agree with TRBD2. V was clipped by 5 bases and J by 2 bases; unmatched bases: 7. Germline V gene sequence: CDR1 LGHDT, CDR2 YNNKEL (reference sequence). CDR3 length: 15 amino acids. The DNA for the CDR3 is TGTGCCAGCAGCTCCCTAGCGGGACGAACCTACGAGCAGTACTTC. Amino acid sequence: CASSSLAGRTYEQYF.

This chain joins TRBV4-3 and TRBJ2-1, with 7 bases identical to TRBD1. V dropped 0 bases and J dropped 10; count of bases not matched to a gene: 6. The CDR3 loop spans 14 amino acids. Germline V gives CDR1 LGHNA, CDR2 YSLEER. Written as DNA, the CDR3 is TGCGCCAGCAGCCAAGATAGGGGGCGCAGGGAGCAGTTCTTC. Its translation: CASSQDRGRREQFF.

In nucleotides, the CDR3 is TGTGCCATCAGTGAGCGGGGACAGTACTACGAGCAGTACTTC. Translating gives CAISERGQYYEQYF. The V call is TRBV10-3, the J call TRBJ2-7; 7 bases match TRBD1. The length of the CDR3 is 14 residues. The trim removed 2 bases at V and 3 bases at J, leaving 4 bases unmatched. Germline CDR1 is ENHRY and CDR2 is SYGVKD.

V and J are TRBV5-1 and TRBJ2-7; 7 bases are a match to TRBD1. J lost 1 base, V lost 1 base, and 5 bases had no gene match. Germline V gene sequence: CDR1 SGHRS, CDR2 YFSETQ. This CDR3 contains 15 residues. The CDR3 nucleotides are TGCGCCAGCAGCTTGACAGGGGAACCATCCTACGAGCAGTACTTC. Its translation: CASSLTGEPSYEQYF. The variable domain in full, with the rest retrieved from reference TRBV5-1 and TRBJ2-7, is KAGVTQTPRYLIKTRGQQVTLSCSPISGHRSVSWYQQTPGQGLQFLFEYFSETQRNKGNFPGRFSGRQFSNSRSEMNVSTLELGDSALYLCASSLTGEPSYEQYFGPGTRLTVT.

The chain carries TRBV30 and TRBJ1-2, with D tentatively TRBD1 (6 bases). V dropped 5 bases and J dropped 2 bases, with 12 bases sitting between them. This CDR3 contains 13 residues. Germline V gene data show CDR1 as GTSNPN and CDR2 as SVGIG (reference sequence). The CDR3 spells CAWGTGLNYGYTF. CDR3 DNA sequence: TGTGCCTGGGGTACAGGGTTGAACTATGGCTACACCTTC.

The chain employs TRBV30 and TRBJ1-1, with 7 bases identical to TRBD1. The CDR3 is 13 amino acids. With 1 base clipped from V and 8 bases from J, the junction kept 7 bases outside the gene matches. Germline V gene data show CDR1 as GTSNPN and CDR2 as SVGIG (reference sequence). The CDR3 sequence is CAWSETGAVEAFF. CDR3 DNA: TGTGCCTGGAGTGAAACAGGGGCGGTAGAAGCTTTCTTT.

The genes are TRBV27 and TRBJ2-5; 8 bases are shared with TRBD2. The CDR3 is made up of 20 amino acids. Per germline, CDR1 MNHEY and CDR2 SMNVEV (reference sequence). Germline trimming cut 0 bases from V and 3 bases from J; bases unmatched to any gene: 18. The CDR3 region has the DNA TGTGCCAGCAGTTTATCAGGTTTTCCCAGTGTATTTAGCGGGGAAGAGACCCAGTACTTC. Residues: CASSLSGFPSVFSGEETQYF.

The chain employs TRBV28 and TRBJ1-2, with 8 positions matching TRBD1. Germline values: CDR1 MDHEN, CDR2 SYDVKM. V lost 2 bases to trimming and J lost 8 bases; unmatched junction nucleotides: 4. This CDR3 is 13 amino acids long. The CDR3 region is CASSLGAGGGYTF. In nucleotides, the CDR3 is TGTGCCAGCAGTTTAGGAGCAGGGGGCGGCTACACCTTC.

The gene calls are TRBV16 and TRBJ2-2, with D perhaps matching TRBD2 (5 bases). With 0 bases removed from V and 6 bases from J, the gap between germline ends came to 5 bases. Germline CDR1 is KGHSY and CDR2 is FQNENV. This CDR3 spans 13 amino acids. The CDR3 DNA is TGTGCCAGCAGCCAATCGCGGGCCGGGGAGCTGTTTTTT. It codes for CASSQSRAGELFF.

The rearrangement joins TRBV3-1 (or the pseudogene TRBV3-2) to TRBJ2-7; the D is unclear. The CDR3 contains 13 residues. Trimming stripped 0 bases from V and 2 bases from J, with 5 bases between. Germline V lookup: CDR1 LGHDT, CDR2 YNNKEL (reference sequence). In nucleotides, the CDR3 is TGTGCCAGCAGCCAAGATGCGGCCTACGAGCAGTACTTC. Encoded protein: CASSQDAAYEQYF.

The J gene is TRBJ2-2, the V gene TRBV19; D perhaps matches TRBD2 (6 bases). Trimming shortened V by 7 bases and J by 5 bases, and 17 bases separated the two germline ends. CDR3 length: 15 residues. The V gene's germline CDR1 is LNHDA and CDR2 SQIVND (reference sequence). The CDR3 protein is CASMSLARGTGELFF. CDR3 bases: TGTGCCAGTATGTCCCTAGCGAGAGGGACCGGGGAGCTGTTTTTT.

This chain's CDR3 is CASSPNYEQYF. CDR3 sequence (DNA): TGTGCCAGCAGCCCTAACTACGAGCAGTACTTC. The chain has TRBV11-2 and TRBJ2-7; D is ambiguous. Germline V gene lookup returns CDR1 SGHAT and CDR2 FQNNGV. V lost 5 bases, J lost 3 bases, and 5 bases lay in between. The CDR3 contains 11 residues.

The chain combines TRBV27 with TRBJ2-2; 8 nucleotides agree with TRBD1. The J segment lost 3 bases and the V segment lost 11 bases, leaving 11 bases of the junction unmatched. This CDR3 region has 15 residues. Germline CDR1 reads MNHEY; CDR2 reads SMNVEV (reference sequence). CDR3 loop: CAVRWTGIDTGELFF. The CDR3 DNA follows: TGTGCCGTACGCTGGACAGGGATTGACACCGGGGAGCTGTTTTTT.

The rearrangement links TRBV18 to TRBJ2-7, with D uncertain. Germline loops: CDR1 KGHSH, CDR2 LQKENI. The CDR3 is 13 amino acids. V was pared by 1 base and J by 4 bases, with 8 bases between. The CDR3 here is CASSPRGEYEQYF. DNA of the CDR3: TGTGCCAGCTCACCACGAGGTGAATACGAGCAGTACTTC.

The genes are TRBV27 and TRBJ2-7, with D perhaps matching TRBD2 (5 bases). Germline CDR1 is MNHEY and CDR2 is SMNVEV (reference sequence). Trimming left V 4 bases short and J 3 bases short, with 7 bases between. CDR3 length: 12 residues. The CDR3 nucleotides read TGTGCCAGCAGTTACCGGGGCTACGAGCAGTACTTC. This codes for CASSYRGYEQYF.

The gene calls are TRBV9 and TRBJ1-2; 11 bases are shared with TRBD1. The V segment lost 4 bases and the J segment 8 bases; nucleotides outside the gene matches: 10. The CDR3 totals 15 residues. Per germline, CDR1 SGDLS and CDR2 YYNGEE. CDR3: CASSPPDRGLDGYTF. The CDR3 DNA reads TGTGCCAGCAGCCCCCCGGACAGGGGGCTTGACGGCTACACCTTC.

The rearrangement links TRBV10-3 to TRBJ1-2; 7 bases map to TRBD1. Germline CDR1 and CDR2: ENHRY and SYGVKD. The V segment lost 6 bases and the J segment 4 bases; nucleotides outside the gene matches: 14. The CDR3 extends over 16 amino acids. The CDR3 sequence: CAIRPTGIVSGYGYTF. The CDR3 region has the DNA TGTGCCATCAGACCGACAGGGATTGTTTCGGGCTATGGCTACACCTTC.

The chain employs TRBV5-1 and TRBJ2-7, with TRBD2 matching 8 bases. V was clipped by 4 bases and J by 5 bases; unmatched bases: 17. The V gene's germline CDR1 is SGHRS and CDR2 YFSETQ. This CDR3 contains 17 residues. The CDR3 region has the DNA TGCGCCAGCAGCCCGAAACTGGGACTAGATCGTGTCCACGAGCAGTACTTC. It is translated as CASSPKLGLDRVHEQYF.

The chain joins TRBV20-1 to TRBJ2-7, with D perhaps matching TRBD1 (5 bases). This CDR3 region has 11 residues. Deletions cut 6 bases from V and 5 bases from J, with 11 bases between. Germline V CDR1 and CDR2: DFQATT, SNEGSKA (reference sequence). CDR3 in DNA: TGCAGTGCCCATGCGACAGACGAGCAGTACTTC. Its protein is CSAHATDEQYF.

This chain links TRBV6-1 with TRBJ1-3, with D unresolved. CDR1 MNHNS and CDR2 SASEGT come from the germline V gene. Deletions cut 2 bases from V and 2 bases from J, with 10 bases between. The CDR3 is 15 amino acids. In nucleotides, the CDR3 is TGTGCCAGCAGTGAATCTGAGGTCACTGGAAACACCATATATTTT. It specifies CASSESEVTGNTIYF.

This clone appeared a few times. The V call is TRBV29-1, the J call TRBJ2-7, with a possible D match to TRBD2 (6 bases). This CDR3 region has 11 residues. V lost 7 bases, J lost 3 bases, and 10 bases lay in between. Germline V gene lookup returns CDR1 SQVTM and CDR2 ANQGSEA. CDR3 sequence (DNA): TGCAGCGCCACTAGCTTCTACGAGCAGTACTTC. Translating gives CSATSFYEQYF.